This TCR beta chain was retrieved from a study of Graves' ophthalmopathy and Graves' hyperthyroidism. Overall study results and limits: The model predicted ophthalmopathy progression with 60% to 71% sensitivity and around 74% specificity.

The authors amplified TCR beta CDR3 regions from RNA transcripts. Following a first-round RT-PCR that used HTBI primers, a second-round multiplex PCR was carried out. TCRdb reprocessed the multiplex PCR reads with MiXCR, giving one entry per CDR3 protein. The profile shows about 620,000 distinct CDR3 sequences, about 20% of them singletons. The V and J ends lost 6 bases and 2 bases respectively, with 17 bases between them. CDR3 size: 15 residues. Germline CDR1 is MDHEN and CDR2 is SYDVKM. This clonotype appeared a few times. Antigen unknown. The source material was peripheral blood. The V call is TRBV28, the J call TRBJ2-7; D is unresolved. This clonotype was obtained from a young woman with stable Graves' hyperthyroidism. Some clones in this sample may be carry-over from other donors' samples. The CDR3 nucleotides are TGTGCCAGCAGCCCCCAGTGGGCAGGCCCCTACGAGCAGTACTTC. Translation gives CASSPQWAGPYEQYF.